This TCR beta chain was documented in a study of T cells in Graves' hyperthyroidism and ophthalmopathy. This clonotype was found a few times. Germline lookup yields CDR1 SGDLS and CDR2 YYNGEE. The CDR3 is 13 residues long. The V end was cut by 1 base, the J end by 4 bases, with 9 bases between. There were TCR beta CDR3 regions amplified from RNA transcripts. The HTBI primer set was used in a first-round RT-PCR of the TCR CDR3. TCRdb called the multiplex PCR reads again in MiXCR, with one record for every CDR3 protein. The table includes roughly 580,000 distinct CDR3 sequences, around 45% detected once.

The V gene is TRBV9, the J gene TRBJ2-7; D is undetermined. The sequence derives from a young woman with Graves' hyperthyroidism. Material: peripheral blood or thyroid tissue (not recorded which). The CDR3 is CASSVNDRYEQYF. The DNA for the CDR3 is TGTGCCAGCAGCGTAAATGACCGATACGAGCAGTACTTC.